A selection of T cell receptor beta chains follows, all from one sample in a study of blood T cell repertoires in COVID-19. Clones were read by immunoSEQ multiplex PCR, and TCRdb kept only the in-frame ones, dropping some. This sample yields over 130,000 clones, of which 84% are seen a single time; 3.9% belongs to the top ten. Specimen: PBMCs or T cells enriched from blood (not recorded which). All receptors derive from a man aged 45-65 years in a cohort exposed to, infected with or recovered from COVID-19 (not recorded which). Each CDR3 is given with its conserved first and last residue. The order of the fields is clone size, J gene, D gene, V gene, CDR3 protein, CDR3 DNA. D genes are given only for firm matches. Expanded clones are given a class, and other clones once, few, many or no size at all.

>NA|TRBJ1-5|TRBD1|TRBV7-8
CASSLGQGELQPQHF
TGTGCCAGCAGCTTAGGACAGGGGGAGTTACAGCCCCAGCATTTT
>NA|TRBJ2-2|TRBD2|TRBV18
CASSPPASGNTGELFF
TGTGCCAGCTCACCACCCGCTAGCGGGAACACCGGGGAGCTGTTTTTT
>NA|TRBJ2-7|TRBD2|TRBV30
CAWMPAGGPYEQYF
TGTGCCTGGATGCCAGCGGGAGGCCCCTACGAGCAGTACTTC
>NA|TRBJ1-5|NA|TRBV11-2
CASSLDEGQPQHF
TGTGCCAGCAGCTTAGACGAGGGACAGCCCCAGCATTTT
>NA|TRBJ2-3|TRBD2|TRBV3-1/TRBV3-2
CASSPRLAGKHGDTQYF
TGTGCCAGCAGCCCCAGACTAGCGGGAAAGCATGGAGATACGCAGTATTTT
>NA|TRBJ2-1|NA|TRBV11-3
CASSFDSGVRGNPYNEQFF
TGTGCCAGCAGCTTTGACTCAGGTGTTAGAGGGAACCCCTACAATGAGCAGTTCTTC
>few|TRBJ2-7|NA|TRBV6-5
CASGKYDSSYEQYF
TGTGCCAGCGGGAAATACGACAGCTCCTACGAGCAGTACTTC
>NA|TRBJ2-7|NA|TRBV18
CASSPGGGSYEQYF
TGTGCCAGCTCACCAGGGGGCGGGAGCTACGAGCAGTACTTC
>few|TRBJ1-3|NA|TRBV6-2/TRBV6-3
CASSLGSGNTIYF
TGTGCCAGCAGTTTGGGCTCCGGAAACACCATATATTTT
>NA|TRBJ2-7|NA|TRBV5-1
CASSLNTYEQYF
TGCGCCAGCAGCTTGAACACCTACGAGCAGTACTTC
>NA|TRBJ2-6|TRBD1|TRBV6-5
CASSSQGAGANVLTF
TGTGCCAGCAGTTCCCAGGGGGCTGGGGCCAACGTCCTGACTTTC
>once|TRBJ2-7|TRBD1|TRBV10-1
CASSEVAGGRDEQYF
TGCGCCAGCAGTGAGGTGGCAGGGGGCAGGGACGAGCAGTACTTC
>NA|TRBJ1-5|NA|TRBV2
CASRGREEANQPQHF
TGTGCCAGCAGGGGCAGGGAGGAGGCCAATCAGCCCCAGCATTTT
>NA|TRBJ1-1|NA|TRBV5-7
CASSLDSEAFF
TGTGCCAGCAGCCTGGACTCTGAAGCTTTCTTT
>NA|TRBJ2-7|NA|TRBV21-1
CASSKESRGRRREQYF
TGTGCCAGCAGCAAAGAGAGCAGGGGCCGGCGCAGAGAGCAGTACTTC
>few|TRBJ2-7|NA|TRBV10-3
CAISVDRFYEQYF
TGTGCCATCAGCGTAGACAGATTCTACGAGCAGTACTTC
>NA|TRBJ2-7|TRBD1|TRBV12-3/TRBV12-4
CASRSQGRDEQYF
TGTGCCAGCAGGTCACAGGGGAGAGACGAGCAGTACTTC
>NA|TRBJ1-2|TRBD1|TRBV9
CASSVEPGGDYGYTF
TGTGCCAGCAGCGTAGAGCCAGGGGGCGACTATGGCTACACCTTC
>NA|TRBJ2-7|TRBD2|TRBV10-3
CAISEGGVFDEQYF
TGTGCCATCAGTGAGGGGGGGGTCTTCGACGAGCAGTACTTC
>once|TRBJ1-2|NA|TRBV18
CASSPPSEGTKYGYTF
TGTGCCAGCTCACCACCGTCAGAAGGGACAAAGTATGGCTACACCTTC
>NA|TRBJ2-1|TRBD1|TRBV11-2
CASRPEGARNEQFF
TGTGCCAGCAGACCCGAGGGGGCTCGCAATGAGCAGTTCTTC
>NA|TRBJ2-1|TRBD2|TRBV7-8
CASSLIGGDYNEQFF
TGTGCCAGCAGCTTAATCGGGGGGGACTACAATGAGCAGTTCTTC
>NA|TRBJ2-3|TRBD1|TRBV19
CASRDRGTDTQYF
TGTGCCAGTCGGGACAGGGGAACAGATACGCAGTATTTT
>NA|TRBJ1-1|NA|TRBV7-8
CASSPRVGVNTEAFF
TGTGCCAGCAGTCCCCGGGTAGGAGTGAACACTGAAGCTTTCTTT
>NA|TRBJ1-3|TRBD1|TRBV7-9
CASSLQGVRGLPSGNTIYF
TGTGCCAGCAGCCTCCAGGGTGTGAGGGGGCTACCCTCTGGAAACACCATATATTTT
>NA|TRBJ1-2|NA|TRBV6-5
CASTPTGTPYGYTF
TGTGCCAGCACCCCCACAGGAACTCCTTATGGCTACACCTTC
>NA|TRBJ2-5|NA|TRBV7-9
CASSFERLQETQYF
TGTGCCAGCAGCTTTGAGCGGCTCCAAGAGACCCAGTACTTC